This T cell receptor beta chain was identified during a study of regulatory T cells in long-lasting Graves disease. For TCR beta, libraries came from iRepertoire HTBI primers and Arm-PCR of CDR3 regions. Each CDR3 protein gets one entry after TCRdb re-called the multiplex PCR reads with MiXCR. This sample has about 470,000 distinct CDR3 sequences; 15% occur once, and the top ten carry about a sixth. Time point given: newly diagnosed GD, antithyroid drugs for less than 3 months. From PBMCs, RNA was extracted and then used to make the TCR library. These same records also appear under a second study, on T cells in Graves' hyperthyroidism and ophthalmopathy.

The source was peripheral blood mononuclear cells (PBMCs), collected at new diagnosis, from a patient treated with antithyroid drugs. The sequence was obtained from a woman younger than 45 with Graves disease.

CDR3 residues: CSVAPGGFGNIQYF. CDR3 nucleotides: TGCAGCGTTGCACCAGGGGGGTTCGGGAACATTCAGTACTTC. The rearrangement joins TRBV29-1 to TRBJ2-4; D perhaps matches TRBD1 (7 bases). Between the trimmed V and J ends, which lost 4 bases and 7 bases, there was a span of 17 bases. Per germline, CDR1 SQVTM and CDR2 ANQGSEA. The CDR3 consists of 14 residues.